The subject of this entry is one T cell receptor beta chain. Its antigen is still unknown. The sample originates from a study of CD8+ T cells in alopecia areata. Study details: Patients in the treated group were given tofacitinib by mouth, 5 to 10 mg twice a day. Study results and limitations: Scalp sequencing also captures normal skin's resident alphabeta T cells. Links between baseline CD8+ expansion and response need larger treated cohorts.

cDNA prepared by RNA extraction and subsequent reverse transcription served as the template for sequencing. TCRdb's copy holds only in-frame clones and misses some; the assay was immunoSEQ multiplex PCR. This table has roughly 190,000 clones, around 60% appearing once. The treatment denotes: oral pan-JAK inhibitor, 5-10 mg twice daily. From alopecia areata patients, lesional scalp punch biopsies and peripheral blood were collected. The V end lost 8 bases, the J end lost 5 bases, and 12 bases lay between the germline ends. In germline, CDR1 is MNHEY, CDR2 SMNVEV (reference sequence). The length of the CDR3 is 12 residues.

The sequence was collected from a human donor with alopecia areata. V usage is TRBV27 and J usage is TRBJ2-5, with D possibly TRBD2 on 5 matching bases. Sequenced material: CD4+ T cells sorted from blood, taken at week 4, from a patient treated with tofacitinib. This CDR3 reads CASVSPGETQYF. The CDR3 DNA follows: TGTGCCAGCGTATCGCCGGGGGAGACCCAGTACTTC.